This TCR beta chain is from a study of blood T cell repertoires in COVID-19. Some clones are missing from TCRdb's copy, which holds only in-frame ones; the method was immunoSEQ multiplex PCR. The sample contains about 46,000 clones, 70% to 90% of which appear only once. Germline V gives CDR1 SGHTA, CDR2 FQGTGA. Trimming left V 1 base short and J 0 bases short, with 10 bases between. The CDR3 covers 16 residues. This chain uses TRBV7-3 with TRBJ2-1; D is perhaps TRBD1 (5 bases). The source is a human donor in a cohort sampled during active COVID-19. The donor label of this sample is uncertain. Material: peripheral blood. This CDR3 is CASSLNGQGSYNEQFF. In DNA, the CDR3 is TGTGCCAGCAGCTTAAATGGGCAGGGCTCCTACAATGAGCAGTTCTTC.